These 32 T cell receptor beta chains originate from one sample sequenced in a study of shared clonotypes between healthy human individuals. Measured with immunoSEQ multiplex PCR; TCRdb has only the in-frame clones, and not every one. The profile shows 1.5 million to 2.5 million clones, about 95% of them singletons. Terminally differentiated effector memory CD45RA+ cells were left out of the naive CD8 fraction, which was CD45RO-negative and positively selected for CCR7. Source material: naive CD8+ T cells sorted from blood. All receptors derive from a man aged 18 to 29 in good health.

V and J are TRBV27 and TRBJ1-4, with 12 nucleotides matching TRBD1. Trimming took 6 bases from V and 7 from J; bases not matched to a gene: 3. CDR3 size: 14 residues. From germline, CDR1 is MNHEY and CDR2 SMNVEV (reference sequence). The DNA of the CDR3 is TGTGCCAGCAGGGGACAGGGGGCTGTTGAAAAACTGTTTTTT. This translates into CASRGQGAVEKLFF.

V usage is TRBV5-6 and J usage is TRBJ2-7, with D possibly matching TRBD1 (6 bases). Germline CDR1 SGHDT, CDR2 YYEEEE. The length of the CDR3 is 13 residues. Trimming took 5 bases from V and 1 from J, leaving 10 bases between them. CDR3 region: CASRPDRSYEQYF. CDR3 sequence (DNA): TGTGCCAGCAGACCAGACAGGTCCTACGAGCAGTACTTC.

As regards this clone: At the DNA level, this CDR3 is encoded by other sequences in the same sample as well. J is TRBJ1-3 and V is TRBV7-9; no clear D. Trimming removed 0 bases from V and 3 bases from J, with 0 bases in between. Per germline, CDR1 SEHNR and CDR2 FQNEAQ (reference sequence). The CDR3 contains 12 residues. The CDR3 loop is CASSLAGNTIYF. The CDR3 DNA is TGTGCCAGCAGCTTAGCTGGAAACACCATATATTTT.

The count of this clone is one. CDR3 nucleotides: TGTGCCAGCAGTGAATATATTTTGGCGCCAACTAATGAAAAACTGTTTTTT. Its translation: CASSEYILAPTNEKLFF. The chain has TRBV6-1 and TRBJ1-4; D uncertain. In germline, CDR1 is MNHNS, CDR2 SASEGT. V lost 2 bases and J 0 bases, leaving 13 bases between the germline ends. This CDR3 spans 17 amino acids.

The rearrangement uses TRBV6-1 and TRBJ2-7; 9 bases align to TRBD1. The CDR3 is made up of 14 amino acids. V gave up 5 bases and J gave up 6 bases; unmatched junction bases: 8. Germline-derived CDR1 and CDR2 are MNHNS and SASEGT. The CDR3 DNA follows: TGTGCCAGCAGTAAACAGGGGGCGCCGGGCGAGCAGTACTTC. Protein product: CASSKQGAPGEQYF.

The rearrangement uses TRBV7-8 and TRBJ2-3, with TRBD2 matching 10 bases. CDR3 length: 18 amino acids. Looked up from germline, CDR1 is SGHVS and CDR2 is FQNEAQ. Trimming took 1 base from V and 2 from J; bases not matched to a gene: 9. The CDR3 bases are TGTGCCAGCAGCTTAGGGACTAGCGGTATCTCTTACACAGATACGCAGTATTTT. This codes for CASSLGTSGISYTDTQYF.

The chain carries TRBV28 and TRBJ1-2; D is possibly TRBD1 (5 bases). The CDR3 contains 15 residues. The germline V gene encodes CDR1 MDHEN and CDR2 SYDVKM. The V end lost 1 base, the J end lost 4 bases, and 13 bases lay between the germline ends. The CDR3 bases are TGTGCCAGCAGTTTATCGGGGACGGCACTCTATGGCTACACCTTC. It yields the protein CASSLSGTALYGYTF.

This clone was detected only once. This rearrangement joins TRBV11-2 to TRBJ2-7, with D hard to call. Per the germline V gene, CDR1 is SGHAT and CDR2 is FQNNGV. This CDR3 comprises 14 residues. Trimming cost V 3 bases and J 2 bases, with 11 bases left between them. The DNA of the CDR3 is TGTGCCAGCAGCTTTTACAGTGATACCTACGAGCAGTACTTC. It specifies CASSFYSDTYEQYF.

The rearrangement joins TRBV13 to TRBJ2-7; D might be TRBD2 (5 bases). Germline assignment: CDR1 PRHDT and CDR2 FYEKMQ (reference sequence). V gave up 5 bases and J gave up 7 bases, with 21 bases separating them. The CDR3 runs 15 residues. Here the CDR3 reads CASSEAPTRGSEQYF. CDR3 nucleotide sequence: TGTGCCAGCAGCGAAGCACCGACCCGGGGTTCGGAGCAGTACTTC.

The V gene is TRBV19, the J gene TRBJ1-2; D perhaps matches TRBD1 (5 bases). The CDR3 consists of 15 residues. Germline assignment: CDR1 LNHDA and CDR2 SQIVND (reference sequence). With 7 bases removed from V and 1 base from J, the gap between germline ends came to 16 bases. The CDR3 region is CASTVDSYLNYGYTF. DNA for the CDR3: TGTGCCAGTACCGTTGACAGCTACCTTAACTATGGCTACACCTTC.

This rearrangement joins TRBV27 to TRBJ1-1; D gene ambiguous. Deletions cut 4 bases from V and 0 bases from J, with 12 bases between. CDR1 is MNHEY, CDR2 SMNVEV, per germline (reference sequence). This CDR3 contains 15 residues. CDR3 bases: TGTGCCAGCAGTTCCTGGAAGTACATGAACACTGAAGCTTTCTTT. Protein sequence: CASSSWKYMNTEAFF.

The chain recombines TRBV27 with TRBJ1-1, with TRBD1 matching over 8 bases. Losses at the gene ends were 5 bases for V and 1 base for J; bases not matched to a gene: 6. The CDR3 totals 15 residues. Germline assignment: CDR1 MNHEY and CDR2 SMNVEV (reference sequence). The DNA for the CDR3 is TGTGCCAGCAGTGAATACAGGGGGGAGAACACTGAAGCTTTCTTT. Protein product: CASSEYRGENTEAFF.

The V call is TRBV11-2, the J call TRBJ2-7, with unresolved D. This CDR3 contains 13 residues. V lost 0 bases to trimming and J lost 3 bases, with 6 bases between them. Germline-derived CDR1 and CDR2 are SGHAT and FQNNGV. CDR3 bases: TGTGCCAGCAGCTTAGAGGCGATCTACGAGCAGTACTTC. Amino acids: CASSLEAIYEQYF.

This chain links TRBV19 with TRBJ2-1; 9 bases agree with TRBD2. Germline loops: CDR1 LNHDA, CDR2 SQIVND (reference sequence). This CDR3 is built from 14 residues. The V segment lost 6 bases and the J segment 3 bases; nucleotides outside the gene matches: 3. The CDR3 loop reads CASRETSGYNEQFF. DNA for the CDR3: TGTGCCAGTAGGGAGACTAGCGGCTACAATGAGCAGTTCTTC.

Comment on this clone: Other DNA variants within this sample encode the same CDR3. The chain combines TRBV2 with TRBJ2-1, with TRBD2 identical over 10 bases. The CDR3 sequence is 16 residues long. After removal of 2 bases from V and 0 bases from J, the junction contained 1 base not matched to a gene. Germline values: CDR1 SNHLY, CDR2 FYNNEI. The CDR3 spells CASSESSGSSYNEQFF. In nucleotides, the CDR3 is TGTGCCAGCAGTGAATCTAGCGGGAGCTCCTACAATGAGCAGTTCTTC.

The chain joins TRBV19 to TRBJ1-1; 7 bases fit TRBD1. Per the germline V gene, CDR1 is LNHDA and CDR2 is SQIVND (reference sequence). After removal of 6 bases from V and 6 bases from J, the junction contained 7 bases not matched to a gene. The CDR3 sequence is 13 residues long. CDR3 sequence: CASRPGGWSEAFF. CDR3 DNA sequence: TGTGCCAGTAGGCCAGGGGGATGGTCTGAAGCTTTCTTT.

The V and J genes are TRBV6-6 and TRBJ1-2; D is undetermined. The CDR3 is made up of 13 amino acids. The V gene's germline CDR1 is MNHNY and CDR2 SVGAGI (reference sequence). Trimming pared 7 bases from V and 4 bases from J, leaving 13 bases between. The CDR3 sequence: CASTQGSGYGYTF. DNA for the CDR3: TGTGCCAGCACCCAAGGCTCAGGCTATGGCTACACCTTC.

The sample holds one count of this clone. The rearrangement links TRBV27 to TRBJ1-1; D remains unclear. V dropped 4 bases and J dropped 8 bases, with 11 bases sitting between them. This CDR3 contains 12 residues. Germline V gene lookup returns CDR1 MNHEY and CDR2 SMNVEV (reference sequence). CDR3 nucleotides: TGTGCCAGCAGTTCCCCCTCCCTAGAAGCTTTCTTT. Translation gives CASSSPSLEAFF.

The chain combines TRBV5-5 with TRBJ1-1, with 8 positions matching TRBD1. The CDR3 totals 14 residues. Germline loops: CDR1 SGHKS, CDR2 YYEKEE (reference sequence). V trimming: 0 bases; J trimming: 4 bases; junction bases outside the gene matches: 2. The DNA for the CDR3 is TGTGCCAGCAGCTTGGCCCAGGGGGCCACTGAAGCTTTCTTT. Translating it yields CASSLAQGATEAFF.

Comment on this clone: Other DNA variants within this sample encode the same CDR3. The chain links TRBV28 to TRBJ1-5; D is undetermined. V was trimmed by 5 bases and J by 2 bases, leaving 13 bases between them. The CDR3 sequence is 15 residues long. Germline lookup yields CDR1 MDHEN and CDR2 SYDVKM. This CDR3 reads CASSPPAGGNQPQHF. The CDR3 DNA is TGTGCCAGCAGTCCCCCGGCGGGAGGCAATCAGCCCCAGCATTTT.

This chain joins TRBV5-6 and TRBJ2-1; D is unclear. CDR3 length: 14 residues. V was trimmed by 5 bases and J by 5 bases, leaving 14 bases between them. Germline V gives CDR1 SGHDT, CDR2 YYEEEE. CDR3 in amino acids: CASSYFGQDNEQFF. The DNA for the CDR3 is TGTGCCAGCAGTTATTTCGGGCAGGACAATGAGCAGTTCTTC. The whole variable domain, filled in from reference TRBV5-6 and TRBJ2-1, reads DAGVTQSPTHLIKTRGQQVTLRCSPKSGHDTVSWYQQALGQGPQFIFQYYEEEERQRGNFPDRFSGHQFPNYSSELNVNALLLGDSALYLCASSYFGQDNEQFFGPGTRLTVL.

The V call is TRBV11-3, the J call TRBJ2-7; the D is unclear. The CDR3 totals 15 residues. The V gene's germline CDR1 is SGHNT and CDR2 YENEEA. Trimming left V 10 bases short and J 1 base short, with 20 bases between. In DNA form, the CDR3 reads TGTGCCATTTTACTTGGGCAGATTCAATCCTACGAGCAGTACTTC. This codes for CAILLGQIQSYEQYF.

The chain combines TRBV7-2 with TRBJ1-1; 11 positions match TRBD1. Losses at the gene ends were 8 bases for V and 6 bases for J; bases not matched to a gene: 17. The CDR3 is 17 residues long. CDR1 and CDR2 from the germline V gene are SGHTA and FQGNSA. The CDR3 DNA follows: TGTGCCAGCGGCGTTTCGGGACAGGGGGTGGGGAGTGCTGAAGCTTTCTTT. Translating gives CASGVSGQGVGSAEAFF.

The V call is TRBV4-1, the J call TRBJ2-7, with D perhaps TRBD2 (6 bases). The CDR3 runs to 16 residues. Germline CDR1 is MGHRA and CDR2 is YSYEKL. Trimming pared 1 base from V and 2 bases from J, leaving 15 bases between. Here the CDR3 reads CASSQGNGGAPYEQYF. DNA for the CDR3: TGCGCCAGCAGCCAAGGGAACGGGGGAGCCCCCTACGAGCAGTACTTC.

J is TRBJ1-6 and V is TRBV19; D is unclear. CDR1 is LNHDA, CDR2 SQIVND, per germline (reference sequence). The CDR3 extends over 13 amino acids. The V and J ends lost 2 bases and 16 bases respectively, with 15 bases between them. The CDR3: CASSIWPAEVLHF. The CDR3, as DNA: TGTGCCAGTAGTATATGGCCCGCTGAGGTTCTCCACTTT.

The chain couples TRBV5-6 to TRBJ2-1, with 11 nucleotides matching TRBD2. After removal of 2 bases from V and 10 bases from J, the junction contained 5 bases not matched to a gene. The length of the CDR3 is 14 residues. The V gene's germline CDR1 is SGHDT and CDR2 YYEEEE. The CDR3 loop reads CASSFWLAGGEQFF. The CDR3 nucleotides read TGTGCCAGCAGCTTTTGGCTAGCGGGAGGAGAGCAGTTCTTC.

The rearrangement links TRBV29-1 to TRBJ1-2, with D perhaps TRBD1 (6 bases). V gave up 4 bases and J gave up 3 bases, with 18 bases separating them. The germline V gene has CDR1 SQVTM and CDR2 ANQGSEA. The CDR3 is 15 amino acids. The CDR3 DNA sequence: TGCAGCGTTGCGACCTACCGACAGGTCGACTATGGCTACACCTTC. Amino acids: CSVATYRQVDYGYTF.

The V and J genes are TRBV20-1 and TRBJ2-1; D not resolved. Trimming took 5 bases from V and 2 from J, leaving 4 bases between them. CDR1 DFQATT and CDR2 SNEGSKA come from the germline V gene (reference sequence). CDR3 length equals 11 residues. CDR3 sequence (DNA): TGCAGTGCTGGTGCCTACAATGAGCAGTTCTTC. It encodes CSAGAYNEQFF.

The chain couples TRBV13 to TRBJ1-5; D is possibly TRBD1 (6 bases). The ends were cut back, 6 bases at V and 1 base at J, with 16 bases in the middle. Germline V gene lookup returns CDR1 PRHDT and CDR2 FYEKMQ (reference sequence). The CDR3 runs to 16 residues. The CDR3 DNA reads TGTGCCAGCAGTCGAACCACAGGGTTGAGCAATCAGCCCCAGCATTTT. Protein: CASSRTTGLSNQPQHF.

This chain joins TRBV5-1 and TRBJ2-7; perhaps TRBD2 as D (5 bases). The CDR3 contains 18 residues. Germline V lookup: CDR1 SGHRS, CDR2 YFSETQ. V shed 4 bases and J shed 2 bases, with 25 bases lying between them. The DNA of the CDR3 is TGCGCCAGCAGCCCGATGCTCGTGAGCGCTACTAGAACCTACGAGCAGTACTTC. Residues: CASSPMLVSATRTYEQYF.

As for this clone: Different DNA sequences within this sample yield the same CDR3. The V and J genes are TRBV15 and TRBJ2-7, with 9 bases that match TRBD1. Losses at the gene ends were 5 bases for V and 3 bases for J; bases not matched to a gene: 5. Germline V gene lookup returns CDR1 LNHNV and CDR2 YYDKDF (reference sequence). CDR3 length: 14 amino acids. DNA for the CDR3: TGTGCCACCAGCTCCGGGACAGGGAACTACGAGCAGTACTTC. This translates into CATSSGTGNYEQYF.

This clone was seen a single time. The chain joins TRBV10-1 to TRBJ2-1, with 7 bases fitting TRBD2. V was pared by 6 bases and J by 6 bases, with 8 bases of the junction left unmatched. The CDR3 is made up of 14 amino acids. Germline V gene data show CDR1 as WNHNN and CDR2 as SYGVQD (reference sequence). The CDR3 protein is CASSPGLVGNEQFF. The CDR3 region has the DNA TGCGCCAGCAGCCCCGGACTAGTTGGCAATGAGCAGTTCTTC.